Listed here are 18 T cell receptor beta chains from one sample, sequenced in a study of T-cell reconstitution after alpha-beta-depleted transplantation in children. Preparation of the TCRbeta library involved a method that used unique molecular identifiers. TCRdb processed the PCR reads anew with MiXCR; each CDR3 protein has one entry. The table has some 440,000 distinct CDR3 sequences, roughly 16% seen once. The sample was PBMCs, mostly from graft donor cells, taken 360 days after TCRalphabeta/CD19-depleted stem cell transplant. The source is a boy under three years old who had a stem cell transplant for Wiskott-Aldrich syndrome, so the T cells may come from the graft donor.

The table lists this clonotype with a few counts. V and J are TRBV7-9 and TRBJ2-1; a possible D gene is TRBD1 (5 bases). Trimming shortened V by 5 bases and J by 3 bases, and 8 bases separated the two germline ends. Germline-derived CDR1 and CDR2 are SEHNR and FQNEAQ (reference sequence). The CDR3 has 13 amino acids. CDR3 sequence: CASSGAGYNEQFF. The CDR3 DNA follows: TGTGCCAGCAGCGGGGCAGGCTACAATGAGCAGTTCTTC.

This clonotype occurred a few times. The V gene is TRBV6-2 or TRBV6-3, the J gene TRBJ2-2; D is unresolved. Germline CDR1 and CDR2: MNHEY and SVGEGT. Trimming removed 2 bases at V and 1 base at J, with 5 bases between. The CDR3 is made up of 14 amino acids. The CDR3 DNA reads TGTGCCAGCAGTTACATCCTGAACACCGGGGAGCTGTTTTTT. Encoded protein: CASSYILNTGELFF.

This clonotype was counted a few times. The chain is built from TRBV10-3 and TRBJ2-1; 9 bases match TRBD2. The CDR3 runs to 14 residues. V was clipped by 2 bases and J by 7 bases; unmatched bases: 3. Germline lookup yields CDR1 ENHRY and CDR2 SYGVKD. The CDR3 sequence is CAISEIAGANEQFF. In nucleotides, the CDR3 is TGTGCCATCAGTGAGATAGCGGGAGCGAATGAGCAGTTCTTC.

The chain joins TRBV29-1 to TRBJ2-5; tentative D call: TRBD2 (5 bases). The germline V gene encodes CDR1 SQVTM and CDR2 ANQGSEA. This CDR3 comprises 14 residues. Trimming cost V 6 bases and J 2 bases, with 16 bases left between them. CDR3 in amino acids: CSVLVLRRQETQYF. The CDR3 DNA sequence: TGCAGCGTGTTGGTACTACGGAGGCAAGAGACCCAGTACTTC.

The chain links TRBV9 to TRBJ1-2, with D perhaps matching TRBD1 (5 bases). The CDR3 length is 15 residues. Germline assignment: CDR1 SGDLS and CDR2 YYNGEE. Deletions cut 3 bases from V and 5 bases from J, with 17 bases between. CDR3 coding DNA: TGTGCCAGCAGCGGACGACAGCCAGTAGGGTATGGCTACACCTTC. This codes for CASSGRQPVGYGYTF.

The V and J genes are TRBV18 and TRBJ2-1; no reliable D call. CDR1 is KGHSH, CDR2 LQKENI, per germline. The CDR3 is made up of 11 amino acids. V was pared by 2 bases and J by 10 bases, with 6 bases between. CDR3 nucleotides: TGTGCCAGCTCACCATTTGGGGAGCAGTTCTTC. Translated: CASSPFGEQFF.

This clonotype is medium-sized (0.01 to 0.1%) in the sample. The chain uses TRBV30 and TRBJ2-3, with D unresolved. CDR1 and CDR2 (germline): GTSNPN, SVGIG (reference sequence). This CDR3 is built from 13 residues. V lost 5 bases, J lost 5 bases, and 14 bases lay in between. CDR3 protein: CAWALLIGDTQYF. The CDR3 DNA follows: TGTGCCTGGGCCCTTCTAATAGGAGATACGCAGTATTTT.

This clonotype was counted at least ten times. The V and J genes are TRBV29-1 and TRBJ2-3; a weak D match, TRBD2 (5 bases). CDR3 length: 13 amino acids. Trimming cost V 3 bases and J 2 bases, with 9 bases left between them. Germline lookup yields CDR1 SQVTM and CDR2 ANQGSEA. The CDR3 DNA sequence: TGCAGCGTTGATTATAGCGTCACAGATACGCAGTATTTT. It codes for CSVDYSVTDTQYF.

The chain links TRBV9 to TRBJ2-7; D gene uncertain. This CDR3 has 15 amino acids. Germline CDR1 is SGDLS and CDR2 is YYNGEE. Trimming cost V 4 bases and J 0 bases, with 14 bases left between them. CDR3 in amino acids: CASSPHDTVSYEQYF. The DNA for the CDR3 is TGTGCCAGCAGCCCCCATGACACAGTCTCCTACGAGCAGTACTTC.

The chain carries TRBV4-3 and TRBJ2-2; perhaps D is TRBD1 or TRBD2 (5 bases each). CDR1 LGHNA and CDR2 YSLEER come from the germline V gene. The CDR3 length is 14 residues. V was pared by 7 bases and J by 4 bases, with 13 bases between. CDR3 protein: CASMWGEGTGELFF. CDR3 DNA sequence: TGCGCCAGCATGTGGGGCGAGGGCACCGGGGAGCTGTTTTTT.

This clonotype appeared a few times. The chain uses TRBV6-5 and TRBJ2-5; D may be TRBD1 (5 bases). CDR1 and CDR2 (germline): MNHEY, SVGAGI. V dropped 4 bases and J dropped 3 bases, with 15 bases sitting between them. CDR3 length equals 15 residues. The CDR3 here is CASSWSGLLEETQYF. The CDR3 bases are TGTGCCAGCAGTTGGTCAGGGCTCCTTGAAGAGACCCAGTACTTC.

CDR3 region: CSASRLVHGYTF. The CDR3 bases are TGCAGTGCTAGCAGGTTGGTCCATGGCTACACCTTC. The chain links TRBV20-1 to TRBJ1-2; D not certain. The CDR3 consists of 12 residues. Germline V gene data show CDR1 as DFQATT and CDR2 as SNEGSKA (reference sequence). With 3 bases removed from V and 6 bases from J, the gap between germline ends came to 11 bases.

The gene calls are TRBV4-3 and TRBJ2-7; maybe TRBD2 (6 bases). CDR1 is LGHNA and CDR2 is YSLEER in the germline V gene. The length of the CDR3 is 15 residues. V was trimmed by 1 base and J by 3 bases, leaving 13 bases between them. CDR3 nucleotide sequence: TGCGCCAGCAGCCAAGGAGCTAGCGCGGGCTACGAGCAGTACTTC. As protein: CASSQGASAGYEQYF.

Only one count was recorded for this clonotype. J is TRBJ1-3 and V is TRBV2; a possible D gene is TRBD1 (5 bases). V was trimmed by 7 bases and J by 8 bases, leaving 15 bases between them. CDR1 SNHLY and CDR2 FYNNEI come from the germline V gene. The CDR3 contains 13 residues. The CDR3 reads CASTGLRGHTIYF. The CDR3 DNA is TGTGCCAGCACGGGCCTACGGGGACACACCATATATTTT.

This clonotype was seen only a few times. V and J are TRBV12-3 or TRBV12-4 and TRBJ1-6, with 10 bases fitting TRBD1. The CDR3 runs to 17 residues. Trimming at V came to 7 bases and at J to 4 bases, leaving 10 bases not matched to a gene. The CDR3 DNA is TGTGCCAGCAAGGGACAGGGGCCGAAGGGTTATAATTCACCCCTCCACTTT. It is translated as CASKGQGPKGYNSPLHF.

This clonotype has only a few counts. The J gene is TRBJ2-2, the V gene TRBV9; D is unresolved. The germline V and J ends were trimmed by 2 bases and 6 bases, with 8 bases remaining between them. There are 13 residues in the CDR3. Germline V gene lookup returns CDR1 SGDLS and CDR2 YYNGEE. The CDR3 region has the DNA TGTGCCAGCAGCGTGGGCAGTCCCGGGGAGCTGTTTTTT. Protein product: CASSVGSPGELFF.

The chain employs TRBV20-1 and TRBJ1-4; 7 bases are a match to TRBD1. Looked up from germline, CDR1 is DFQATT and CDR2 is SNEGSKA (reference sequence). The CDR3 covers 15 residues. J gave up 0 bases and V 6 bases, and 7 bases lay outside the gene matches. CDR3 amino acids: CSATGTAATNEKLFF. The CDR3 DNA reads TGCAGTGCCACCGGGACAGCCGCAACTAATGAAAAACTGTTTTTT.

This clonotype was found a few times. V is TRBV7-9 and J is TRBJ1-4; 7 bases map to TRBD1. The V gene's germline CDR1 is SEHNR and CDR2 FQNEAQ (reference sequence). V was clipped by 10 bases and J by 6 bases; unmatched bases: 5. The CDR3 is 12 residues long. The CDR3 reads CAIQGDHEKLFF. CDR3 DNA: TGTGCCATCCAGGGGGATCATGAAAAACTGTTTTTT.